The clone carrying this TCR beta chain appeared once. What it recognizes is unknown. Mismatch with germline at one junction end may stem from a read error. These data belong to a study of regulatory T cells in long-lasting Graves disease. Noted time point: persistent/refractory GD, antithyroid drugs over 5 years with positive TRAb. PBMC-extracted RNA yielded the TCR library. Study-level results: Compared with new cases, persistent Graves' patients showed reduced TCR diversity. Segments TRBV28, TRBJ1-2 and TRBJ2-5 showed preferential usage in persistent disease.

The length of the CDR3 is 14 residues. Germline V gene lookup returns CDR1 SQVTM and CDR2 ANQGSEA. Arm-PCR of CDR3 regions and iRepertoire HTBI primers were used to build TCR beta libraries. TCRdb called the multiplex PCR reads again in MiXCR, with one record for every CDR3 protein. The sample lists 400,000 to 500,000 distinct CDR3 sequences, roughly 20% occurring once. The sequence was collected from a female donor with Graves disease. This chain uses TRBV29-1 with TRBJ2-2; 8 bases map to TRBD2. The sequencing used peripheral blood mononuclear cells (PBMCs), collected when the disease was refractory, from a patient treated with antithyroid drugs. The CDR3 DNA is TGCAGCGTTGAAAGGGGTAGCGGGACCGGGGAGCTGTCTTTT. Translating gives CSVERGSGTGELSF.